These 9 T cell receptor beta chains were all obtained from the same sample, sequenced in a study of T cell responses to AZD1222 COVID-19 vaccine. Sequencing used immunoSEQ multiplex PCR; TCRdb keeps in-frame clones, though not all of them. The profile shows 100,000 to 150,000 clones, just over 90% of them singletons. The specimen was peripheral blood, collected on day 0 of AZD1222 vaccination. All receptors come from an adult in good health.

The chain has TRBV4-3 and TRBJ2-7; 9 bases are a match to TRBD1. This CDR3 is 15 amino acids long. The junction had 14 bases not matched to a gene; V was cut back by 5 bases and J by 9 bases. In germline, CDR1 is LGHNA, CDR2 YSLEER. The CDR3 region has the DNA TGCGCCAGCAGCGGCTTGACCGGGACAGGGACCACGCAGTACTTC. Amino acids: CASSGLTGTGTTQYF.

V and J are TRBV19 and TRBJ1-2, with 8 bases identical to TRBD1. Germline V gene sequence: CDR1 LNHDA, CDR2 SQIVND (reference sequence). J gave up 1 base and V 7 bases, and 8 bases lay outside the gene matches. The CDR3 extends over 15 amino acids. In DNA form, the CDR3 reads TGTGCCAGTACCCCTGCGGGACAGGTTAACTATGGCTACACCTTC. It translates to CASTPAGQVNYGYTF.

The CDR3 spells CASSFSSTSGNEQFF. Here the CDR3 DNA reads TGTGCCAGCAGCTTCAGCTCGACTAGCGGGAATGAGCAGTTCTTC. The chain employs TRBV7-8 and TRBJ2-1; 10 bases agree with TRBD2. The V gene end was trimmed by 3 bases and the J gene end by 7 bases; junction bases not matched to a gene: 6. Germline CDR1 and CDR2: SGHVS and FQNEAQ. This CDR3 comprises 15 residues.

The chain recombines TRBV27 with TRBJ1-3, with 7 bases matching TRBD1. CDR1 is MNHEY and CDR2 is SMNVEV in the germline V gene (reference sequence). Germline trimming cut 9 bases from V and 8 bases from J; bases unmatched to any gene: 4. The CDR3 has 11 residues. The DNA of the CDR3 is TGTGCCAGTGGGACAGTGGACACCATATATTTT. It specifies CASGTVDTIYF.

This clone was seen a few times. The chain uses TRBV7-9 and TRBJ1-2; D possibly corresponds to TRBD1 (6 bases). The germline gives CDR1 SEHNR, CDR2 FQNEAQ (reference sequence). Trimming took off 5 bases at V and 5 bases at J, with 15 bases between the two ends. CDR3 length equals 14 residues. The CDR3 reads CASSPTTGVYGYTF. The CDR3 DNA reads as TGTGCCAGCAGCCCTACGACAGGCGTTTATGGCTACACCTTC.

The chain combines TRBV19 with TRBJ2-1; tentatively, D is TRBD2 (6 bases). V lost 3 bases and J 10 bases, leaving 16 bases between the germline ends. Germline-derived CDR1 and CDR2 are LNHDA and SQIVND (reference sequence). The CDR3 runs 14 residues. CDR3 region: CASSMAGPSGEQFF. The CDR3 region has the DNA TGTGCCAGTAGTATGGCGGGGCCGAGTGGCGAGCAGTTCTTC.

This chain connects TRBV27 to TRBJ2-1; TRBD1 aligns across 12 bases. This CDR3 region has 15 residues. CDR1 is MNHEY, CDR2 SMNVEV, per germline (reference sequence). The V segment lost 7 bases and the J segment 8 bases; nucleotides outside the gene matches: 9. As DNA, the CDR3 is TGTGCCAGCAACTTCGGGACAGGGGGCATACATGAGCAGTTCTTC. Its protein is CASNFGTGGIHEQFF.

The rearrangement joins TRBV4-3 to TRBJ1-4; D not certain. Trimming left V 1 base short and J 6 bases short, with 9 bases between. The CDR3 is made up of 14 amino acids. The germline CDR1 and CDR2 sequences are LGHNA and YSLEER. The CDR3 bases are TGCGCCAGCAGCCAAGTTTTTGGGGATGAAAAACTGTTTTTT. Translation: CASSQVFGDEKLFF.

CDR3 region: CASSVEDGRRHSGNTIYF. The CDR3, as DNA: TGTGCCAGCAGCGTAGAGGATGGTAGGAGACACTCTGGAAACACCATATATTTT. The gene calls are TRBV9 and TRBJ1-3; D gene unclear. CDR1 SGDLS and CDR2 YYNGEE come from the germline V gene. V was clipped by 0 bases and J by 0 bases, with 16 bases between them. The CDR3 runs 18 residues.